The next 23 T cell receptor beta chains were all read from a single sample in a study of spatial heterogeneity in lung cancer. Study-level results: Counts of expanded alpha and beta TCRs within tumors tracked the tumor nonsynonymous mutation count.

Each CDR3 protein is one row after TCRdb ran MiXCR on the 5' RACE reads. The sample shows about 10,000 distinct CDR3 sequences, around 6% of them seen only once. Time point described: sample taken at primary tumor resection. Which antigens these TCRs recognize remains unknown. The material was lung tumor tissue, obtained at surgery. The source is a male donor with early-stage non-small cell lung cancer.

V is TRBV19 and J is TRBJ1-5; TRBD1 aligns across 9 bases. The CDR3 has 15 residues. The J segment lost 2 bases and the V segment lost 10 bases, leaving 9 bases of the junction unmatched. Germline V gives CDR1 LNHDA, CDR2 SQIVND (reference sequence). DNA of the CDR3: TGTGCCACCCAGGGGGGACAGGGCGGCAATCAGCCCCAGCATTTT. Translated: CATQGGQGGNQPQHF.

This clonotype showed up many times. The V gene is TRBV7-9, the J gene TRBJ2-3; D not resolved. V lost 5 bases to trimming and J lost 0 bases, with 6 bases between them. Per the germline V gene, CDR1 is SEHNR and CDR2 is FQNEAQ (reference sequence). This CDR3 has 13 amino acids. CDR3 in DNA: TGTGCCAGCAGCGAGAGGAGCACAGATACGCAGTATTTT. It yields the protein CASSERSTDTQYF.

This clonotype was seen repeatedly, ten times or more. This chain links TRBV20-1 with TRBJ2-2; a possible D gene is TRBD1 (5 bases). The CDR3 runs 14 residues. Germline V gives CDR1 DFQATT, CDR2 SNEGSKA (reference sequence). V lost 5 bases and J 1 base, leaving 11 bases between the germline ends. CDR3 sequence: CSAYGQGNTGELFF. CDR3 DNA: TGCAGTGCTTATGGGCAGGGGAACACCGGGGAGCTGTTTTTT.

Many counts were recorded for this clonotype. The chain is built from TRBV20-1 and TRBJ1-3; no definite D call. The germline V gene encodes CDR1 DFQATT and CDR2 SNEGSKA (reference sequence). There are 13 residues in the CDR3. V lost 5 bases and J 1 base, leaving 9 bases between the germline ends. The CDR3 region is CSAAPVSGNTIYF. The CDR3 bases are TGCAGTGCTGCTCCCGTATCTGGAAACACCATATATTTT.

This clonotype was observed at least ten times. The chain uses TRBV10-1 and TRBJ2-5; 9 nucleotides align to TRBD2. This CDR3 has 17 residues. After removal of 4 bases from V and 3 bases from J, the junction contained 12 bases not matched to a gene. Germline CDR1 reads WNHNN; CDR2 reads SYGVQD (reference sequence). This CDR3 is CASSGRLGLAGEETQYF. DNA of the CDR3: TGCGCCAGCAGTGGACGTTTGGGATTAGCGGGGGAAGAGACCCAGTACTTC.

At least ten counts were recorded for this clonotype. The chain employs TRBV15 and TRBJ1-4; D ambiguous. The germline V gene has CDR1 LNHNV and CDR2 YYDKDF (reference sequence). V lost 1 base and J 5 bases, leaving 5 bases between the germline ends. The CDR3 contains 13 residues. CDR3 residues: CATSRAPNEKLFF. CDR3 DNA: TGTGCCACCAGCAGAGCGCCGAATGAAAAACTGTTTTTT.

By sample share, this clonotype is large. V usage is TRBV5-1 and J usage is TRBJ1-1; D may be TRBD1 (5 bases). This CDR3 contains 15 residues. Per germline, CDR1 SGHRS and CDR2 YFSETQ. V lost 0 bases and J lost 5, with 14 bases in between. DNA of the CDR3: TGCGCCAGCAGCTTGGCCCCGGGGGTGCGGACTGAAGCTTTCTTT. This translates into CASSLAPGVRTEAFF.

The V gene is TRBV27, the J gene TRBJ2-7, with unresolved D. Germline values: CDR1 MNHEY, CDR2 SMNVEV (reference sequence). With 6 bases removed from V and 3 bases from J, the gap between germline ends came to 18 bases. This CDR3 contains 15 residues. As DNA, the CDR3 is TGTGCCAGCAGCACCCACTTGGGCGGAAACTACGAGCAGTACTTC. Translated, it gives CASSTHLGGNYEQYF.

By share of the sample, this clonotype is medium-sized. This chain joins TRBV11-2 and TRBJ2-7; D remains unclear. V dropped 5 bases and J dropped 5 bases, with 16 bases sitting between them. CDR3 size: 14 residues. Germline V CDR1 and CDR2: SGHAT, FQNNGV. In DNA form, the CDR3 reads TGTGCCAGCAGCCCCCCCTGGCCTAATAACGAGCAGTACGTC. It encodes CASSPPWPNNEQYV.

By its share, this clonotype is large. CDR3 coding DNA: TGCAGTGCTAGAGAGGTGACTAGCGGGATCCTTGGGCAGTTCTTC. This codes for CSAREVTSGILGQFF. This chain connects TRBV20-1 to TRBJ2-1; 11 positions match TRBD2. Germline lookup yields CDR1 DFQATT and CDR2 SNEGSKA (reference sequence). V shed 0 bases and J 12 bases; nucleotides not matched to a gene: 10. This CDR3 is built from 15 residues.

By sample fraction, this clonotype is medium-sized. The genes are TRBV2 and TRBJ1-1; D ambiguous. Germline CDR1 and CDR2: SNHLY and FYNNEI. With 2 bases removed from V and 2 bases from J, the gap between germline ends came to 6 bases. This CDR3 spans 13 amino acids. CDR3 region: CASSEIENTEAFF. The CDR3 bases are TGTGCCAGCAGTGAAATAGAAAACACTGAAGCTTTCTTT.

This clonotype was seen at least ten times. The rearrangement uses TRBV28 and TRBJ2-7, with 10 bases identical to TRBD2. The ends lost 5 bases at V and 0 bases at J; junction bases unmatched: 19. There are 20 residues in the CDR3. Germline V gives CDR1 MDHEN, CDR2 SYDVKM. CDR3 residues: CASSHTPDGSGGQSSYEQYV. The DNA for the CDR3 is TGTGCCAGCAGTCATACCCCAGACGGTAGCGGGGGGCAGAGCTCCTACGAGCAGTACGTC.

This clonotype was seen at least ten times. The chain has TRBV12-3 or TRBV12-4 and TRBJ1-1; D unclear. Trimming took off 3 bases at V and 6 bases at J, with 14 bases between the two ends. The CDR3 has 14 amino acids. CDR3 protein: CASSFFHLGAEAFF. CDR3 nucleotides: TGTGCCAGCAGTTTCTTCCATCTGGGCGCTGAAGCTTTCTTT.

There are many counts of this clonotype. CDR3 loop: CASSVGQGFQETQYF. Written as DNA, the CDR3 is TGTGCCAGCAGCGTAGGACAAGGCTTTCAAGAGACCCAGTACTTC. The chain couples TRBV9 to TRBJ2-5; D is ambiguous. The CDR3 totals 15 residues. Trimming took off 0 bases at V and 2 bases at J, with 11 bases between the two ends. The germline V gene has CDR1 SGDLS and CDR2 YYNGEE.

The rearrangement uses TRBV5-4 and TRBJ1-1; D not resolved. Germline V gene lookup returns CDR1 SGHNT and CDR2 YYREEE (reference sequence). V dropped 4 bases and J dropped 4 bases, with 17 bases sitting between them. The CDR3 spans 15 residues. The CDR3 DNA sequence: TGTGCCAGCAGCCCCCCTTTAGGGTCTTCCACTGAAGCTTTCTTT. It translates to CASSPPLGSSTEAFF.

This clonotype was picked up many times. This chain links TRBV28 with TRBJ1-6; TRBD1 is a possible D gene (6 bases). CDR1 MDHEN and CDR2 SYDVKM come from the germline V gene. Trimming left V 4 bases short and J 3 bases short, with 13 bases between. This CDR3 comprises 16 residues. The CDR3: CASSSEQGNYNSPLHF. The CDR3 bases are TGTGCCAGCAGTTCGGAACAGGGAAACTATAATTCACCCCTCCACTTT.

This clonotype came up many times. V and J are TRBV9 and TRBJ2-5; no clear D gene. V lost 0 bases, J lost 3 bases, and 9 bases lay in between. Germline CDR1 SGDLS, CDR2 YYNGEE. The CDR3 spans 14 residues. CDR3 sequence: CASSVGGVKETQYF. Written as DNA, the CDR3 is TGTGCCAGCAGCGTAGGAGGTGTAAAAGAGACCCAGTACTTC.

This clonotype was found many times. The chain joins TRBV5-1 to TRBJ2-1, with D hard to call. V was pared by 4 bases and J by 4 bases, with 12 bases between. This CDR3 spans 14 amino acids. Germline CDR1 reads SGHRS; CDR2 reads YFSETQ. CDR3 region: CASSVGFRYNEQFF. CDR3 nucleotides: TGCGCCAGCAGCGTCGGGTTTCGATACAATGAGCAGTTCTTC.

This clonotype appeared many times. V usage is TRBV7-2 and J usage is TRBJ2-7, with 7 bases lining up with TRBD2. V lost 2 bases to trimming and J lost 3 bases; unmatched junction nucleotides: 7. Germline loops: CDR1 SGHTA, CDR2 FQGNSA. This CDR3 comprises 15 residues. The CDR3 region is CASSLNGGSYYEQYV. The DNA of the CDR3 is TGTGCCAGCAGCTTAAACGGGGGGTCTTACTACGAGCAGTACGTC.

This clonotype was seen many times. V gene TRBV4-2 combines with J gene TRBJ1-1; D may be TRBD1 (5 bases). From germline, CDR1 is LGHNA and CDR2 YNFKEQ. Trimming took 3 bases from V and 8 from J, leaving 16 bases between them. This CDR3 has 14 amino acids. The CDR3 bases are TGTGCCAGCAGCCACGACAAAGGACACAGCGAAGCTTTCTTT. Encoded protein: CASSHDKGHSEAFF.

In its sample, this clonotype was seen many times. The rearrangement uses TRBV11-2 and TRBJ1-1, with no clear D. The CDR3 spans 13 residues. The V gene lost 1 base and the J gene lost 11 bases, with 14 bases spanning the gap. Germline CDR1 is SGHAT and CDR2 is FQNNGV. In nucleotides, the CDR3 is TGTGCCAGCAGCTTAGTCGGACGGGTGATCGCTTTCTTT. Translation gives CASSLVGRVIAFF.

This clonotype was recorded at least ten times. V is TRBV7-8 and J is TRBJ1-3; D is unresolved. This CDR3 is 15 amino acids long. Trimming stripped 2 bases from V and 2 bases from J, with 10 bases between. Germline CDR1 SGHVS, CDR2 FQNEAQ. The CDR3 loop reads CASSLTELPGNTIYF. The CDR3, as DNA: TGTGCCAGCAGCTTAACGGAACTCCCTGGAAACACCATATATTTT.

This chain joins TRBV28 and TRBJ1-1, with 7 nucleotides matching TRBD1. The CDR3 loop spans 12 amino acids. J lost 7 bases, V lost 2 bases, and 1 base had no gene match. CDR1 MDHEN and CDR2 SYDVKM come from the germline V gene. CDR3: CASSLGDSEAFF. CDR3 nucleotides: TGTGCCAGCAGTTTAGGGGACAGTGAAGCTTTCTTT.